The 22 T cell receptor beta chains listed next were all sequenced from one sample in a study of beta chain features in type 1 diabetes. Expressed TCRB transcripts were sequenced because the entire RNA isolate underwent reverse transcription. Sequencing was performed with immunoSEQ multiplex PCR; in TCRdb, only in-frame clones are kept and a portion is missing. Counted here are 200,000 to 250,000 clones, approximately 11% occurring once; the ten biggest clones make up about 1.2%. The specimen was central memory CD4+ T cells from blood. The receptors originated from a man aged 18-30 years in good health.

This clone was counted between two and nine times. The genes are TRBV30 and TRBJ2-4, with unresolved D. Trimming removed 0 bases from V and 3 bases from J, with 6 bases in between. The length of the CDR3 is 13 residues. Per the germline V gene, CDR1 is GTSNPN and CDR2 is SVGIG (reference sequence). The DNA of the CDR3 is TGTGCCTGGAGTGTCAATAGCAAAAACATTCAGTACTTC. Its protein is CAWSVNSKNIQYF.

V usage is TRBV29-1 and J usage is TRBJ2-3, with 11 bases fitting TRBD2. The CDR3 is 16 amino acids. From germline, CDR1 is SQVTM and CDR2 ANQGSEA. Trimming removed 3 bases from V and 4 bases from J; junction bases left unmatched: 9. This chain's CDR3 is CSVEGATSGIADTQYF. The CDR3 bases are TGCAGCGTTGAGGGGGCGACTAGCGGGATTGCAGATACGCAGTATTTT.

This clone has just a few counts. The chain recombines TRBV30 with TRBJ2-7; 9 nucleotides match TRBD1. The CDR3 is 13 residues long. With 0 bases clipped from V and 6 bases from J, the junction kept 3 bases outside the gene matches. CDR1 GTSNPN and CDR2 SVGIG come from the germline V gene (reference sequence). Written as DNA, the CDR3 is TGTGCCTGGAGTGTACAGGGGGCAAGCGAGCAGTACTTC. Its protein is CAWSVQGASEQYF.

In DNA, the CDR3 is TGTGCCAGCAGCTACGGCGGAGCTGAGAATGAAAAACTGTTTTTT. Translated, it gives CASSYGGAENEKLFF. V is TRBV7-3 and J is TRBJ1-4; D is unclear. This CDR3 is built from 15 residues. Germline V gene data show CDR1 as SGHTA and CDR2 as FQGTGA. The V end lost 4 bases, the J end lost 5 bases, and 14 bases lay between the germline ends.

The gene calls are TRBV19 and TRBJ2-2, with D perhaps matching TRBD2 (5 bases). V lost 7 bases and J 1 base, leaving 13 bases between the germline ends. The germline CDR1 and CDR2 sequences are LNHDA and SQIVND (reference sequence). The CDR3 is 15 amino acids. CDR3 bases: TGTGCCAGTAAGTTGGCTAGCCAGAACACCGGGGAGCTGTTTTTT. The encoded protein is CASKLASQNTGELFF.

This clone was seen only a few times. This may arise from a read error, as a much more abundant clone is one base away. The chain links TRBV5-4 to TRBJ2-6; 7 positions match TRBD1. In germline, CDR1 is SGHNT, CDR2 YYREEE (reference sequence). CDR3 length equals 17 residues. The V and J ends lost 6 bases and 0 bases, in that order; junction bases with no gene match: 9. CDR3 loop: CASTLDRARSGANVLTF. The DNA of the CDR3 is TGTGCCAGCACCTTAGACAGGGCCCGCTCTGGGGCCAACGTCCTGACTTTC.

A remark on this clone: At the DNA level, this CDR3 is encoded by other sequences in the same sample as well. The gene calls are TRBV30 and TRBJ2-7; 9 nucleotides match TRBD2. Trimming took 3 bases from V and 7 from J; bases not matched to a gene: 1. The germline V gene has CDR1 GTSNPN and CDR2 SVGIG (reference sequence). The CDR3 spans 11 residues. The CDR3 protein is CAWRLAGEQYF. CDR3 coding DNA: TGTGCCTGGAGACTAGCGGGTGAGCAGTACTTC.

The chain combines TRBV5-1 with TRBJ2-3; 10 nucleotides match TRBD2. CDR1 SGHRS and CDR2 YFSETQ come from the germline V gene. The CDR3 contains 15 residues. V was pared by 3 bases and J by 3 bases, with 4 bases of the junction left unmatched. CDR3 DNA sequence: TGCGCCAGCAGCTCCACTAGCGGGAAGACAGATACGCAGTATTTT. Amino acid sequence: CASSSTSGKTDTQYF.

This clone was seen many times. The chain uses TRBV29-1 and TRBJ2-3; D might be TRBD1 or TRBD2, each matching 7 bases. V was clipped by 3 bases and J by 2 bases, with 12 bases between them. The germline gives CDR1 SQVTM, CDR2 ANQGSEA. The CDR3 consists of 14 residues. CDR3 nucleotide sequence: TGCAGCGTTGAGGGGGAGGGGGCCACAGATACGCAGTATTTT. It specifies CSVEGEGATDTQYF.

The V call is TRBV19, the J call TRBJ1-1; 7 nucleotides line up with TRBD1. This CDR3 comprises 14 residues. Germline assignment: CDR1 LNHDA and CDR2 SQIVND (reference sequence). J was trimmed by 3 bases and V by 2 bases; bases with no gene match: 3. The CDR3 DNA sequence: TGTGCCAGTAGTATAACAGGGGCGGACACTGAAGCTTTCTTT. It codes for CASSITGADTEAFF.

This clone appeared a few times. The chain employs TRBV21-1 and TRBJ2-1; TRBD2, the table's D call, lacks a check against the DNA. TRBV21-1 is flagged as a pseudogene. The CDR3 has 13 residues. As DNA, the CDR3 is TGTGCCAGCACTCCCTGGAGGGGAAATGAGCAGTTCTTC. The encoded protein is CASTPWRGNEQFF.

J is TRBJ1-2 and V is TRBV5-4; D call uncertain. The CDR3 loop spans 12 amino acids. The V gene's germline CDR1 is SGHNT and CDR2 YYREEE (reference sequence). V was pared by 0 bases and J by 7 bases, with 7 bases between. CDR3 protein: CASSLAEGGYTF. The CDR3 DNA sequence: TGTGCCAGCAGCTTGGCCGAGGGTGGCTACACCTTC.

The J gene is TRBJ2-7, the V gene TRBV7-2, with a tentative D call TRBD1 (6 bases). The CDR3 loop spans 14 amino acids. V was pared by 1 base and J by 3 bases, with 10 bases between. CDR1 SGHTA and CDR2 FQGNSA come from the germline V gene. The CDR3 spells CASSLERGNYEQYF. CDR3 DNA sequence: TGTGCCAGCAGCTTAGAGAGGGGGAACTACGAGCAGTACTTC.

This clone showed up just a few times. The chain uses TRBV2 and TRBJ1-2; TRBD1 matches 7 bases. The CDR3 length is 15 residues. With 1 base clipped from V and 3 bases from J, the junction kept 5 bases outside the gene matches. CDR1 SNHLY and CDR2 FYNNEI come from the germline V gene. For the CDR3, the DNA is TGTGCCAGCAGTGAAGGGGACAGTTATGACTATGGCTACACCTTC. This encodes CASSEGDSYDYGYTF.

On this clone: Other DNA sequences of this sample code for an identical CDR3. This chain connects TRBV10-3 to TRBJ2-1, with a tentative D call TRBD2 (6 bases). The CDR3 totals 14 residues. V lost 8 bases, J lost 0 bases, and 11 bases lay in between. Germline V gene lookup returns CDR1 ENHRY and CDR2 SYGVKD. The DNA for the CDR3 is TGTGCCATCCGTAGCGGTAGCTCCTACAATGAGCAGTTCTTC. Protein sequence: CAIRSGSSYNEQFF.

This clone was picked up many times. An end of the junction does not agree with germline; a read error may underlie this. V gene TRBV19 combines with J gene TRBJ2-1; TRBD2 matches 8 bases. There are 14 residues in the CDR3. CDR1 and CDR2 (germline): LNHDA, SQIVND (reference sequence). The CDR3 DNA reads TGTGCCAGTAGTATGGACGCGGGACTAGAGTCGTCGGTCTTC. This encodes CASSMDAGLESSVF.

This clone was picked up a small number of times. V is TRBV5-1 and J is TRBJ2-4; 7 nucleotides agree with TRBD2. This CDR3 spans 13 amino acids. Germline CDR1 SGHRS, CDR2 YFSETQ. With 5 bases clipped from V and 5 bases from J, the junction kept 4 bases outside the gene matches. CDR3: CASSAGVQNIQYF. The DNA for the CDR3 is TGCGCCAGCAGTGCGGGAGTACAAAACATTCAGTACTTC.

This clone was counted between two and nine times. The chain couples TRBV9 to TRBJ2-7, with 7 bases fitting TRBD2. J was trimmed by 4 bases and V by 0 bases; bases with no gene match: 7. The CDR3 covers 15 residues. CDR1 and CDR2 from the germline V gene are SGDLS and YYNGEE. CDR3: CASSVAASGEYEQYF. The CDR3 DNA follows: TGTGCCAGCAGCGTAGCGGCTAGCGGAGAATACGAGCAGTACTTC. Together with reference TRBV9 and TRBJ2-7, the CDR3 gives the full variable domain: DSGVTQTPKHLITATGQRVTLRCSPRSGDLSVYWYQQSLDQGLQFLIQYYNGEERAKGNILERFSAQQFPDLHSELNLSSLELGDSALYFCASSVAASGEYEQYFGPGTRLTVT.

V and J are TRBV19 and TRBJ2-2; 12 bases fit TRBD2. The J segment lost 6 bases and the V segment lost 5 bases, leaving 7 bases of the junction unmatched. The CDR3 is 16 residues long. Per germline, CDR1 LNHDA and CDR2 SQIVND (reference sequence). CDR3 sequence: CASSSLLAGGPGELFF. CDR3 DNA: TGTGCCAGTAGTTCCTTACTAGCGGGGGGCCCCGGGGAGCTGTTTTTT. Full variable domain (rest looked up from reference TRBV19 and TRBJ2-2): DGGITQSPKYLFRKEGQNVTLSCEQNLNHDAMYWYRQDPGQGLRLIYYSQIVNDFQKGDIAEGYSVSREKKESFPLTVTSAQKNPTAFYLCASSSLLAGGPGELFFGEGSRLTVL.

The V and J genes are TRBV7-7 and TRBJ2-1; 10 nucleotides agree with TRBD2. Germline V gene sequence: CDR1 SSHAT, CDR2 FNYEAQ (reference sequence). CDR3 length: 14 amino acids. Unmatched junction bases numbered 4, after V lost 1 base and J lost 10 bases. The CDR3 protein is CASSLGLAGGEQFF. For the CDR3, the DNA is TGTGCCAGCAGCTTAGGACTAGCGGGCGGCGAGCAGTTCTTC.

V gene TRBV10-3 combines with J gene TRBJ2-1; D gene unclear. Germline CDR1 is ENHRY and CDR2 is SYGVKD. V was pared by 7 bases and J by 6 bases, with 13 bases between. CDR3 length: 13 residues. CDR3 protein: CAITSTAFNEQFF. For the CDR3, the DNA is TGTGCCATCACGAGTACGGCGTTCAATGAGCAGTTCTTC.

This clone was picked up a small number of times. This rearrangement joins TRBV7-2 to TRBJ2-6; D remains ambiguous. Germline V gene sequence: CDR1 SGHTA, CDR2 FQGNSA. The CDR3 totals 17 residues. V lost 2 bases and J 4 bases, leaving 15 bases between the germline ends. CDR3 DNA: TGTGCCAGCAGCTTAAGCGTGAAAATCTCAGGGGCCAACGTCCTGACTTTC. This codes for CASSLSVKISGANVLTF.